One sample yielded the 25 T cell receptor beta chains listed below, sequenced in a study of blood T cell repertoires in COVID-19. Using immunoSEQ multiplex PCR, the repertoire was profiled, and TCRdb retains in-frame clones only, with some absent. The table includes 300,000 to 350,000 clones, 80% to 90% detected once. The sample taken for sequencing was PBMCs or T cells enriched from blood (not recorded which). These receptors all stem from a man aged 25-40 years who had recovered from COVID-19.

The rearrangement links TRBV23-1 to TRBJ1-5; unclear D gene. TRBV23-1 is marked as an open reading frame, function uncertain. The germline V and J ends were trimmed by 1 base and 0 bases, with 10 bases remaining between them. The CDR3 has 16 amino acids. CDR3 DNA: TGCGCCAGCAGTCAATATTGGACTTATAGCAATCAGCCCCAGCATTTT. Translating gives CASSQYWTYSNQPQHF.

The rearrangement links TRBV6-6 to TRBJ1-4; 7 bases are a match to TRBD1. J lost 13 bases, V lost 5 bases, and 13 bases had no gene match. CDR3 length: 14 amino acids. Per germline, CDR1 MNHNY and CDR2 SVGAGI (reference sequence). In DNA form, the CDR3 reads TGTGCCAGCAGTCCGGGACAGACGAAGGATGGACTGTTTTTT. Amino acids: CASSPGQTKDGLFF.

In its sample, this clone was seen once. CDR3 sequence: CASRATGGTEAFF. For the CDR3, the DNA is TGTGCCAGCCGAGCTACAGGGGGAACTGAAGCTTTCTTT. The chain links TRBV2 to TRBJ1-1; 8 bases fit TRBD1. V lost 8 bases, J lost 5 bases, and 7 bases stayed unmatched. Germline V gene data show CDR1 as SNHLY and CDR2 as FYNNEI. The CDR3 spans 13 residues. The complete variable domain, with remaining parts taken from reference TRBV2 and TRBJ1-1, reads EPEVTQTPSHQVTQMGQEVILRCVPISNHLYFYWYRQILGQKVEFLVSFYNNEISEKSEIFDDQFSVERPDGSNFTLKIRSTKLEDSAMYFCASRATGGTEAFFGQGTRLTVV.

This rearrangement joins TRBV7-8 to TRBJ1-1; no clear D gene. V was pared by 6 bases and J by 0 bases, with 8 bases between. This CDR3 spans 13 amino acids. CDR1 and CDR2 from the germline V gene are SGHVS and FQNEAQ. CDR3 residues: CASRTYMNTEAFF. The CDR3, as DNA: TGTGCCAGCAGGACTTACATGAACACTGAAGCTTTCTTT.

The rearrangement joins TRBV7-3 to TRBJ2-7; 7 nucleotides agree with TRBD1. Germline V gene sequence: CDR1 SGHTA, CDR2 FQGTGA. The ends lost 5 bases at V and 1 base at J; junction bases unmatched: 5. CDR3 size: 14 residues. CDR3 sequence (DNA): TGTGCCAGCAGCCCAGGGGGTCAGTCCTACGAGCAGTACTTC. This gives the protein CASSPGGQSYEQYF.

This rearrangement joins TRBV4-3 to TRBJ1-5; 11 nucleotides line up with TRBD1. The CDR3 totals 15 residues. Germline V gives CDR1 LGHNA, CDR2 YSLEER. The J segment lost 4 bases and the V segment lost 3 bases, leaving 2 bases of the junction unmatched. The CDR3 here is CASSQGTGGNQPQHF. The CDR3 DNA sequence: TGCGCCAGCAGCCAGGGGACAGGGGGAAATCAGCCCCAGCATTTT.

The rearrangement uses TRBV3-1 (or the pseudogene TRBV3-2) and TRBJ2-3; possibly TRBD2 for D (6 bases). Trimming stripped 0 bases from V and 2 bases from J, with 15 bases between. The CDR3 runs 17 residues. CDR1 LGHDT and CDR2 YNNKEL come from the germline V gene (reference sequence). CDR3 amino acids: CASSQDPPRGTTDTQYF. The CDR3 nucleotides are TGTGCCAGCAGCCAAGATCCCCCTCGGGGGACCACAGATACGCAGTATTTT.

CDR3 in amino acids: CASSPGLAGGPTDTQYF. DNA for the CDR3: TGTGCCAGCAGCCCCGGACTAGCGGGGGGCCCCACAGATACGCAGTATTTT. This chain links TRBV3-1 (or the pseudogene TRBV3-2) with TRBJ2-3; 14 bases agree with TRBD2. The CDR3 extends over 17 amino acids. Germline lookup yields CDR1 LGHDT and CDR2 YNNKEL (reference sequence). V lost 4 bases and J lost 2; bases outside the gene matches: 5.

This clone occurred once. V and J are TRBV6-5 and TRBJ2-7, with D perhaps TRBD2 (5 bases). With 2 bases removed from V and 4 bases from J, the gap between germline ends came to 18 bases. Germline loops: CDR1 MNHEY, CDR2 SVGAGI. The CDR3 runs to 16 residues. CDR3 sequence (DNA): TGTGCCAGCAGTTACGGCGGGCCAAAGACGGGGTACGAGCAGTACTTC. As protein: CASSYGGPKTGYEQYF.

The rearrangement joins TRBV6-5 to TRBJ2-1; 12 positions agree with TRBD2. The CDR3 is made up of 15 amino acids. In germline, CDR1 is MNHEY, CDR2 SVGAGI. V lost 6 bases to trimming and J lost 4 bases; unmatched junction nucleotides: 4. CDR3 sequence: CASRSSGGAYNEQFF. CDR3 in DNA: TGTGCCAGCAGGTCTAGCGGGGGGGCTTACAATGAGCAGTTCTTC.

The chain couples TRBV6-5 to TRBJ1-4, with 12 bases identical to TRBD1. This CDR3 contains 14 residues. Germline CDR1 is MNHEY and CDR2 is SVGAGI. After removal of 6 bases from V and 7 bases from J, the junction contained 3 bases not matched to a gene. CDR3 DNA sequence: TGTGCCAGCAGCCAGGGACAGGGGGCTGAAAAACTGTTTTTT. Protein: CASSQGQGAEKLFF.

The CDR3 loop is CASSLGSAGLGTDTQYF. The CDR3, as DNA: TGTGCCAGCAGCTTAGGGTCAGCGGGCTTGGGCACAGATACGCAGTATTTT. The rearrangement joins TRBV7-2 to TRBJ2-3; D possibly corresponds to TRBD2 (6 bases). The CDR3 spans 17 residues. Trimming removed 1 base from V and 1 base from J, with 15 bases in between. CDR1 and CDR2 (germline): SGHTA, FQGNSA. The variable domain in full, with the rest retrieved from reference TRBV7-2 and TRBJ2-3, is GAGVSQSPSNKVTEKGKDVELRCDPISGHTALYWYRQSLGQGLEFLIYFQGNSAPDKSGLPSDRFSAERTGGSVSTLTIQRTQQEDSAVYLCASSLGSAGLGTDTQYFGPGTRLTVL.

The V gene is TRBV19, the J gene TRBJ2-3; TRBD1 might be the D (6 bases). The germline CDR1 and CDR2 sequences are LNHDA and SQIVND (reference sequence). The CDR3 runs 17 residues. Trimming cost V 4 bases and J 4 bases, with 21 bases left between them. The chain's CDR3 is CASSTLLGQGLADTQYF. The CDR3 region has the DNA TGTGCCAGTAGTACACTTCTTGGGCAGGGGTTAGCAGATACGCAGTATTTT.

The chain joins TRBV4-1 to TRBJ2-3, with D perhaps TRBD2 (7 bases). Germline values: CDR1 MGHRA, CDR2 YSYEKL. Trimming removed 1 base from V and 0 bases from J, with 11 bases in between. CDR3 length: 16 amino acids. The CDR3 DNA sequence: TGCGCCAGCAGCCAAGTGGGAGGGGGTAGCACAGATACGCAGTATTTT. Encoded protein: CASSQVGGGSTDTQYF.

The chain uses TRBV5-1 and TRBJ2-6, with 8 bases aligning to TRBD1. J was trimmed by 12 bases and V by 4 bases; bases with no gene match: 9. CDR3 length: 14 residues. Germline CDR1 is SGHRS and CDR2 is YFSETQ. The CDR3 DNA reads TGCGCCAGCAGCACGGGACAGGCATATTTCGTCCTGACTTTC. This translates into CASSTGQAYFVLTF.

V gene TRBV30 combines with J gene TRBJ1-2, with D possibly matching TRBD1 (5 bases). V lost 0 bases, J lost 6 bases, and 8 bases lay in between. CDR3 length: 12 amino acids. Germline V gene data show CDR1 as GTSNPN and CDR2 as SVGIG (reference sequence). CDR3 DNA: TGTGCCTGGAGTGTGGGGGGGGATGGCTACACCTTC. It specifies CAWSVGGDGYTF.

This clone was detected only once. The chain couples TRBV25-1 to TRBJ1-4; D is undetermined. The germline gives CDR1 MGHDK, CDR2 SYGVNS. The CDR3 is 16 residues long. Trimming cost V 3 bases and J 7 bases, with 18 bases left between them. CDR3 protein: CASSDLVGRGVEKLFF. The CDR3 nucleotides read TGTGCCAGCAGTGACCTCGTCGGGCGGGGAGTTGAAAAACTGTTTTTT.

This chain connects TRBV10-3 to TRBJ1-1, with D uncertain. There are 11 residues in the CDR3. The V gene's germline CDR1 is ENHRY and CDR2 SYGVKD. With 7 bases removed from V and 5 bases from J, the gap between germline ends came to 8 bases. This CDR3 is CAINGRTEAFF. The CDR3 DNA reads TGTGCCATCAACGGGAGAACTGAAGCTTTCTTT.

The V gene is TRBV28, the J gene TRBJ1-5; D might be TRBD1 (6 bases). With 3 bases removed from V and 7 bases from J, the gap between germline ends came to 16 bases. CDR3 length: 15 amino acids. Per the germline V gene, CDR1 is MDHEN and CDR2 is SYDVKM. The CDR3 coding sequence is TGTGCCAGCAGTTTGGGGGGGCCACAGTTGCAGCCCCAGCATTTT. Protein product: CASSLGGPQLQPQHF. Full variable domain (rest looked up from reference TRBV28 and TRBJ1-5): DVKVTQSSRYLVKRTGEKVFLECVQDMDHENMFWYRQDPGLGLRLIYFSYDVKMKEKGDIPEGYSVSREKKERFSLILESASTNQTSMYLCASSLGGPQLQPQHFGDGTRLSIL.

This sequence joins TRBV6-1 and TRBJ1-5; a possible D gene is TRBD1 (5 bases). The CDR3 spans 15 residues. Germline values: CDR1 MNHNS, CDR2 SASEGT. V was trimmed by 0 bases and J by 7 bases, leaving 13 bases between them. The DNA for the CDR3 is TGTGCCAGCAGTGAAGCCCCAGGGTCATGGCAGCCCCAGCATTTT. Protein: CASSEAPGSWQPQHF.

Turning to this clone: Other DNA sequences in this sample translate to the same CDR3. This chain joins TRBV4-1 and TRBJ1-5; 10 positions match TRBD1. The germline V gene encodes CDR1 MGHRA and CDR2 YSYEKL. V was clipped by 1 base and J by 7 bases; unmatched bases: 4. This CDR3 comprises 15 residues. In DNA, the CDR3 is TGCGCCAGCAGCCAAGGACAGGGGGCTAGCCAGCCCCAGCATTTT. Its protein is CASSQGQGASQPQHF.

This sequence joins TRBV11-2 and TRBJ2-1; 11 bases are shared with TRBD2. The germline V gene has CDR1 SGHAT and CDR2 FQNNGV. The length of the CDR3 is 19 residues. The trim removed 2 bases at V and 0 bases at J, leaving 9 bases unmatched. The CDR3 nucleotides read TGTGCCAGCAGCTTAAGTGGTCTAGCGGGGGGATCCTCCTACAATGAGCAGTTCTTC. It is translated as CASSLSGLAGGSSYNEQFF.

The chain joins TRBV18 to TRBJ1-6; D uncertain. Germline V gene lookup returns CDR1 KGHSH and CDR2 LQKENI. Trimming removed 1 base from V and 0 bases from J, with 10 bases in between. This CDR3 has 17 residues. CDR3 coding DNA: TGTGCCAGCTCACCACAACGGAGAAGCTCCTATAATTCACCCCTCCACTTT. Protein product: CASSPQRRSSYNSPLHF.

Note on this clone: Other DNA sequences in this sample translate to the same CDR3. This chain links TRBV19 with TRBJ1-1; perhaps TRBD1 as D (5 bases). Trimming cost V 3 bases and J 3 bases, with 11 bases left between them. The CDR3 runs 14 residues. The germline V gene encodes CDR1 LNHDA and CDR2 SQIVND (reference sequence). The CDR3: CASSIQGGYTEAFF. CDR3 sequence (DNA): TGTGCCAGTAGTATCCAGGGAGGGTACACTGAAGCTTTCTTT.

The chain recombines TRBV19 with TRBJ1-1; D is undetermined. Trimming removed 3 bases from V and 6 bases from J, with 11 bases in between. CDR3 length equals 13 residues. Germline V gives CDR1 LNHDA, CDR2 SQIVND (reference sequence). The CDR3 loop reads CASSIMDFAEAFF. CDR3 bases: TGTGCCAGTAGTATTATGGACTTCGCTGAAGCTTTCTTT.